These T cell receptor beta chains were read from a single sample in a study of CD8 T cells in ankylosing spondylitis. Using its own MiXCR run on the 5' RACE reads, TCRdb lists one record per CDR3 protein. The sample has almost 400,000 distinct CDR3 sequences, more than 20% seen once. Sequenced material: blood, either unsorted or a sorted T cell fraction (not recorded which). All receptors come from a male donor with ankylosing spondylitis. CDR3s include the opening cysteine and the closing phenylalanine or tryptophan.

V gene	J gene	CDR3 protein
TRBV20-1	TRBJ2-4	CSAVAGGDKNIQYF
TRBV10-3	TRBJ2-5	CAISEVSGSKETQYF
TRBV12-3/TRBV12-4	TRBJ2-2	CASRPTGTGELFF
TRBV4-2	TRBJ2-5	CASSSGRRGRETQYF
TRBV7-3	TRBJ1-3	CAGPDSHSGNTIYF
TRBV5-1	TRBJ1-3	CASSLDGVEISGNTIYF
TRBV18	TRBJ2-7	CASSPRYRTGAYEQYF
TRBV6-1	TRBJ2-2	CASSDEGAPNTGELFF
TRBV5-1	TRBJ2-1	CASSIMGLAGDIPPSYNEQFF
TRBV5-5	TRBJ1-2	CASSLGLGDGDYGYTF
TRBV20-1	TRBJ2-1	CSANGAGGFYNEQFF
TRBV7-8	TRBJ2-1	CASSAWTSGSNEQFF
TRBV24-1	TRBJ1-5	CAKRGASNQPQHF
TRBV5-1	TRBJ1-4	CASSLAGIEEKLFF
TRBV12-3/TRBV12-4	TRBJ1-2	CASSLRVGGGYTF
TRBV6-5	TRBJ2-7	CASSYSGREGYEQYF
TRBV12-3/TRBV12-4	TRBJ2-3	CASSLRLNTDTQYF
TRBV20-1	TRBJ2-3	CSAASSGRAADTQYF
TRBV20-1	TRBJ2-3	CSARRAPADTQYF
TRBV12-3/TRBV12-4	TRBJ2-5	CASSFRGRGEETQYF
TRBV12-3/TRBV12-4	TRBJ2-3	CASIPGTDTQYF
TRBV29-1	TRBJ2-5	CSDNPAGQETQYF
TRBV7-2	TRBJ1-1	CASRDSSGAFF
TRBV20-1	TRBJ2-1	CSAYGGLAGDIDEQFF
TRBV9	TRBJ2-7	CASSVAPGGTYEQYF
TRBV6-1	TRBJ2-3	CASSREYTDTQYF
TRBV7-2	TRBJ2-7	CASRFAYEQYF
TRBV19	TRBJ2-7	CASSPRLGDYEQYF